Listed below are T cell receptor beta chains from one sample, sequenced in a study of T cell responses to AZD1222 COVID-19 vaccine. Clones were read by immunoSEQ multiplex PCR, and TCRdb kept only the in-frame ones, dropping some. The table lists 65,000 to 75,000 clones, approximately 85% of them singletons. The sequencing here drew on peripheral blood, taken on day 0 of AZD1222 vaccination. These receptors all stem from an adult in good health. Each CDR3 is given with its conserved first and last residue. The order of the fields is clone size, V gene, J gene, D gene, CDR3 DNA, CDR3 protein. A D gene is named only where the DNA matches it firmly. Not every row has a clone size; where given, it reads once, few, many or a size class.

clone size: once
V gene: TRBV2
J gene: TRBJ2-4
D gene: TRBD2
CDR3 DNA: TGTGCCAGCAGTGAGGGACTAGGGGAAAACATTCAGTACTTC
CDR3 protein: CASSEGLGENIQYF

clone size: -
V gene: TRBV11-2
J gene: TRBJ2-1
D gene: TRBD2
CDR3 DNA: TGTGCCAGCAGCTTGACTAGCGGGGGGGACAATGAGCAGTTCTTC
CDR3 protein: CASSLTSGGDNEQFF

clone size: -
V gene: TRBV18
J gene: TRBJ1-2
D gene: TRBD1
CDR3 DNA: TGTGCCACTCGGACAGGGAGTGGGTATGGCTACACCTTC
CDR3 protein: CATRTGSGYGYTF

clone size: -
V gene: TRBV7-8
J gene: TRBJ2-7
D gene: -
CDR3 DNA: TGTGCCAGCAGCTTAGTGGCAGACTTATCCTACGAGCAGTACTTC
CDR3 protein: CASSLVADLSYEQYF

clone size: -
V gene: TRBV28
J gene: TRBJ2-7
D gene: TRBD1
CDR3 DNA: TGTGCCAGCAGGGTTGCAGGGGGCATGTACGAGCAGTACTTC
CDR3 protein: CASRVAGGMYEQYF

clone size: -
V gene: TRBV6-5
J gene: TRBJ1-1
D gene: -
CDR3 DNA: TGTGCCAGCAGTTTCAACACAGGGAGAACTGAAGCTTTCTTT
CDR3 protein: CASSFNTGRTEAFF

clone size: -
V gene: TRBV2
J gene: TRBJ1-2
D gene: -
CDR3 DNA: TGTGCCAGCAGTGTCCCGGGGCAGGGTCGAGTTGATGGCTACACCTTC
CDR3 protein: CASSVPGQGRVDGYTF

clone size: few
V gene: TRBV6-5
J gene: TRBJ1-4
D gene: -
CDR3 DNA: TGTGCCAGCAGTTCCTGGCAGGGAGGGGAAAAACTGTTTTTT
CDR3 protein: CASSSWQGGEKLFF

clone size: once
V gene: TRBV7-2
J gene: TRBJ1-2
D gene: -
CDR3 DNA: TGTGCCAGCAGCTTAGTTGCAGGGGATGGCTACACCTTC
CDR3 protein: CASSLVAGDGYTF

clone size: -
V gene: TRBV6-5
J gene: TRBJ2-7
D gene: TRBD2
CDR3 DNA: TGTGCCAGCAGTCTTGGACTAGCGGGGTACGAGCAGTACTTC
CDR3 protein: CASSLGLAGYEQYF

clone size: -
V gene: TRBV5-4
J gene: TRBJ2-5
D gene: -
CDR3 DNA: TGTGCCAGCAGCCCACCCCCGGGGGCCCAAGAGACCCAGTACTTC
CDR3 protein: CASSPPPGAQETQYF

clone size: -
V gene: TRBV10-3
J gene: TRBJ1-3
D gene: -
CDR3 DNA: TGTGCCACCTCAACGAGGGGCAGGACCCCTGGAAACACCATATATTTT
CDR3 protein: CATSTRGRTPGNTIYF

clone size: -
V gene: TRBV20-1
J gene: TRBJ2-5
D gene: -
CDR3 DNA: TGCAGTGCTAGAGGCGAGACCCAGTACTTC
CDR3 protein: CSARGETQYF

clone size: once
V gene: TRBV9
J gene: TRBJ1-3
D gene: -
CDR3 DNA: TGTGCCAGCAGCGCCTCAGGATTCTCTGGAAACACCATATATTTT
CDR3 protein: CASSASGFSGNTIYF

clone size: -
V gene: TRBV19
J gene: TRBJ1-5
D gene: -
CDR3 DNA: TGTGCCAGTAGTATAGATGGGGGACAGCCCCAGCATTTT
CDR3 protein: CASSIDGGQPQHF

clone size: -
V gene: TRBV3-1/TRBV3-2
J gene: TRBJ1-1
D gene: TRBD1
CDR3 DNA: TGTGCCAGCAGCCAAGGGACAGGGGGCAACACTGAAGCTTTCTTT
CDR3 protein: CASSQGTGGNTEAFF

clone size: -
V gene: TRBV9
J gene: TRBJ1-6
D gene: -
CDR3 DNA: TGTGCCAGCAGCGTAGAGGGCAGAACTAATTCACCCCTCCACTTT
CDR3 protein: CASSVEGRTNSPLHF

clone size: few
V gene: TRBV7-8
J gene: TRBJ2-7
D gene: -
CDR3 DNA: TGTGCCAGCAGCTTAAATCAGGGCCCCTCCTACGAGCAGTACTTC
CDR3 protein: CASSLNQGPSYEQYF

clone size: few
V gene: TRBV2
J gene: TRBJ1-5
D gene: TRBD1
CDR3 DNA: TGTGCCAGCAGCGAGACAGGGGGAAGCCGTCAGCCCCAGCATTTT
CDR3 protein: CASSETGGSRQPQHF

clone size: -
V gene: TRBV3-1/TRBV3-2
J gene: TRBJ2-2
D gene: -
CDR3 DNA: TGTGCCAGCAGCCGGACGGACGGCAGGGAGCTGTTTTTT
CDR3 protein: CASSRTDGRELFF

clone size: once
V gene: TRBV19
J gene: TRBJ1-2
D gene: -
CDR3 DNA: TGTGCCAGTAGTATTGGGGGCACGTACTATGGCTACACCTTC
CDR3 protein: CASSIGGTYYGYTF

clone size: -
V gene: TRBV15
J gene: TRBJ1-5
D gene: -
CDR3 DNA: TGTGCCACCAGCAGAGATCGGGGCCGGGGCAATCAGCCCCAGCATTTT
CDR3 protein: CATSRDRGRGNQPQHF

clone size: -
V gene: TRBV11-3
J gene: TRBJ1-1
D gene: TRBD1
CDR3 DNA: TGTGCCAGCAGGCGGGACAGGGAGAACGCTGAAGCTTTCTTT
CDR3 protein: CASRRDRENAEAFF

clone size: -
V gene: TRBV6-5
J gene: TRBJ2-1
D gene: -
CDR3 DNA: TGTGCCAGCAGGGTTGGCAGCAACAATGAGCAGTTCTTC
CDR3 protein: CASRVGSNNEQFF

clone size: -
V gene: TRBV5-1
J gene: TRBJ2-3
D gene: -
CDR3 DNA: TGCGCCAGCAGCTCCAGACAGGCTAGCACAGATACGCAGTATTTT
CDR3 protein: CASSSRQASTDTQYF

clone size: once
V gene: TRBV10-1
J gene: TRBJ2-5
D gene: TRBD1
CDR3 DNA: TGCGCCAGCAGTCACAGGGGCCAAGAGACCCAGTACTTC
CDR3 protein: CASSHRGQETQYF

clone size: -
V gene: TRBV19
J gene: TRBJ1-4
D gene: -
CDR3 DNA: TGTGCCAGTAGTACCCTATTCGGAACAACGGTTAGGGGTGAAAAACTGTTTTTT
CDR3 protein: CASSTLFGTTVRGEKLFF

clone size: -
V gene: TRBV7-2
J gene: TRBJ2-2
D gene: -
CDR3 DNA: TGTGCCAGCAGCTTGGGGTATAACACCGGGGAGCTGTTTTTT
CDR3 protein: CASSLGYNTGELFF

clone size: -
V gene: TRBV12-3/TRBV12-4
J gene: TRBJ1-1
D gene: -
CDR3 DNA: TGTGCCAGCAGCATTGGGGGAGGAGCTTTCTTT
CDR3 protein: CASSIGGGAFF

clone size: -
V gene: TRBV18
J gene: TRBJ1-4
D gene: TRBD1
CDR3 DNA: TGTGCCAGCTCACCTTCAGGGGGGAACAATGAAAAACTGTTTTTT
CDR3 protein: CASSPSGGNNEKLFF

clone size: -
V gene: TRBV6-5
J gene: TRBJ1-1
D gene: TRBD1
CDR3 DNA: TGTGCCAGCAGTCAGGGGGCGCCGGGCACTGAAGCTTTCTTT
CDR3 protein: CASSQGAPGTEAFF

clone size: -
V gene: TRBV19
J gene: TRBJ1-2
D gene: -
CDR3 DNA: TGTGCCAGTAGTATAGTCGGTGGAGGGAGCCTTACCTATGGCTACACCTTC
CDR3 protein: CASSIVGGGSLTYGYTF

clone size: -
V gene: TRBV7-2
J gene: TRBJ2-7
D gene: TRBD1
CDR3 DNA: TGTGCCAGCAGCACGTCAGGACAGGGCCGGAACGAGCAGTACTTC
CDR3 protein: CASSTSGQGRNEQYF

clone size: once
V gene: TRBV4-3
J gene: TRBJ1-6
D gene: -
CDR3 DNA: TGCGCCAGCAGCCAAGACCCCAGGAGCTCCTATAATTCACCCCTCCACTTT
CDR3 protein: CASSQDPRSSYNSPLHF

clone size: -
V gene: TRBV5-1
J gene: TRBJ2-5
D gene: TRBD1
CDR3 DNA: TGCGCCAGCAGCCCACGGACAGGGGGGGAGACCCAGTACTTC
CDR3 protein: CASSPRTGGETQYF

clone size: -
V gene: TRBV3-1/TRBV3-2
J gene: TRBJ1-5
D gene: -
CDR3 DNA: TGTGCCAGCAGCCAAGATCTAGTTCCCAATCAGCCCCAGCATTTT
CDR3 protein: CASSQDLVPNQPQHF

clone size: -
V gene: TRBV5-1
J gene: TRBJ1-2
D gene: -
CDR3 DNA: TGCGCCAGCATATTAATTGGCTACACCTTC
CDR3 protein: CASILIGYTF

clone size: -
V gene: TRBV18
J gene: TRBJ2-7
D gene: -
CDR3 DNA: TGTGCCAGCTCACCCGCAGGCCCCTACGAGCAGTACTTC
CDR3 protein: CASSPAGPYEQYF

clone size: -
V gene: TRBV6-1
J gene: TRBJ1-2
D gene: -
CDR3 DNA: TGTGCCAGCAGTGAAGGGGGCGGTTACACCTTC
CDR3 protein: CASSEGGGYTF

clone size: -
V gene: TRBV5-1
J gene: TRBJ2-1
D gene: TRBD1
CDR3 DNA: TGCGCCAGCAGCTTGGGGCATACAGGGGACAATGAGCAGTTCTTC
CDR3 protein: CASSLGHTGDNEQFF

clone size: -
V gene: TRBV24-1
J gene: TRBJ2-7
D gene: -
CDR3 DNA: TGTGCCACCAGTGGCTCCGCACGGGGGAGCTACGAGCAGTACTTC
CDR3 protein: CATSGSARGSYEQYF

clone size: -
V gene: TRBV11-3
J gene: TRBJ2-5
D gene: -
CDR3 DNA: TGTGCCAGCAGCCGACCCCTAGGGACCCAGTACTTC
CDR3 protein: CASSRPLGTQYF

clone size: -
V gene: TRBV6-5
J gene: TRBJ1-2
D gene: -
CDR3 DNA: TGTGCCAGCAGGCCACCATCGGGGGATGGCTACACCTTC
CDR3 protein: CASRPPSGDGYTF

clone size: -
V gene: TRBV9
J gene: TRBJ2-3
D gene: -
CDR3 DNA: TGTGCCAGCAGCCCGATGACGCAGATCGTTTCAGATACGCAGTATTTT
CDR3 protein: CASSPMTQIVSDTQYF

clone size: -
V gene: TRBV7-6
J gene: TRBJ2-1
D gene: TRBD2
CDR3 DNA: TGTGCCAGCAGCTTAGGGACTAGCGGGGGGTACAATGAGCAGTTCTTC
CDR3 protein: CASSLGTSGGYNEQFF

clone size: -
V gene: TRBV7-9
J gene: TRBJ2-7
D gene: -
CDR3 DNA: TGTGCCAGCAGCCCCCCCGGGCGTGGCGAGCAGTACTTC
CDR3 protein: CASSPPGRGEQYF

clone size: -
V gene: TRBV19
J gene: TRBJ1-2
D gene: TRBD1
CDR3 DNA: TGTGCCAGTAGTACGACAGGGCTCTATGGCTACACCTTC
CDR3 protein: CASSTTGLYGYTF

clone size: -
V gene: TRBV30
J gene: TRBJ1-3
D gene: -
CDR3 DNA: TGTGCCTGGGTCGACAGGGGAAACACCATATATTTT
CDR3 protein: CAWVDRGNTIYF

clone size: once
V gene: TRBV9
J gene: TRBJ2-7
D gene: -
CDR3 DNA: TGTGCCAGCAGCGTAGATAACAGGCGCTACGAGCAGTACTTC
CDR3 protein: CASSVDNRRYEQYF